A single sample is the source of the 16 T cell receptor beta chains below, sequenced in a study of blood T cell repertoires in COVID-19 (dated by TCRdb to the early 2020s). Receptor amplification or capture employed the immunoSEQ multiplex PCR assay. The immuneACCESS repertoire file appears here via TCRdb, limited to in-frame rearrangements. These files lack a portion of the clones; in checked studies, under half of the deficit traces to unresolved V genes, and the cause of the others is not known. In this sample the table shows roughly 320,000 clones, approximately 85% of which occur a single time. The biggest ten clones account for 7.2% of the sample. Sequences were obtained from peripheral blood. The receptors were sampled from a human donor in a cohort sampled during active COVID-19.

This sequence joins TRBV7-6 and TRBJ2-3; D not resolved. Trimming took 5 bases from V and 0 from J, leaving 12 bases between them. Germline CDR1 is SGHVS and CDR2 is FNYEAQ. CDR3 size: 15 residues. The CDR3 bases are TGTGCCAGCAGCCCATCTGCGGCTAGCACAGATACGCAGTATTTT. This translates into CASSPSAASTDTQYF.

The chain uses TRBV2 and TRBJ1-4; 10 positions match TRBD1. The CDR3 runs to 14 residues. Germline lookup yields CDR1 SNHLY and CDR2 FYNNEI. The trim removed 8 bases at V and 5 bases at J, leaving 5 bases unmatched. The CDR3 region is CASRSGQGNEKLFF. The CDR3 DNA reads TGTGCCAGCCGGTCGGGACAGGGGAATGAAAAACTGTTTTTT.

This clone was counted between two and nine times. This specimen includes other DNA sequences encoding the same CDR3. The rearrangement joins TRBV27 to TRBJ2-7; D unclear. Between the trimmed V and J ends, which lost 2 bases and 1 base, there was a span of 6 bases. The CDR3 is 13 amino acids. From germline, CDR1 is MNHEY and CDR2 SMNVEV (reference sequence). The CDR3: CASSLGRSYEQYF. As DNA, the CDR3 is TGTGCCAGCAGTTTAGGCCGTTCCTACGAGCAGTACTTC.

CDR3 nucleotides: TGTGCCAGCAGAGCGTTCTCCGGAAACACCATATATTTT. Its protein product is CASRAFSGNTIYF. This chain joins TRBV6-4 and TRBJ1-3; D gene uncertain. Trimming pared 6 bases from V and 4 bases from J, leaving 10 bases between. CDR1 MRHNA and CDR2 SNTAGT come from the germline V gene. The CDR3 is made up of 13 amino acids.

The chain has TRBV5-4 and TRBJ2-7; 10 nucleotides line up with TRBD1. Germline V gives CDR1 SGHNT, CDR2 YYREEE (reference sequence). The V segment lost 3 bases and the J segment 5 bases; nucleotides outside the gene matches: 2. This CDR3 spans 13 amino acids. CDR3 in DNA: TGTGCCAGCAGCTGGGACAGGGGCCACGAGCAGTACTTC. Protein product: CASSWDRGHEQYF.

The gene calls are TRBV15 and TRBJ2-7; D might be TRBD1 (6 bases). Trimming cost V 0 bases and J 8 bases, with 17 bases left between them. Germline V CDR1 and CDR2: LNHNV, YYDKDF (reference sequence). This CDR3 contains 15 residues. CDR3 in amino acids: CATSRDGGSLLQQYF. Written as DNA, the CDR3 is TGTGCCACCAGCAGAGATGGGGGCTCTCTACTCCAGCAGTACTTC. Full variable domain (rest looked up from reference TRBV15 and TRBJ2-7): DAMVIQNPRYQVTQFGKPVTLSCSQTLNHNVMYWYQQKSSQAPKLLFHYYDKDFNNEADTPDNFQSRRPNTSFCFLDIRSPGLGDTAMYLCATSRDGGSLLQQYFGPGTRLTVT.

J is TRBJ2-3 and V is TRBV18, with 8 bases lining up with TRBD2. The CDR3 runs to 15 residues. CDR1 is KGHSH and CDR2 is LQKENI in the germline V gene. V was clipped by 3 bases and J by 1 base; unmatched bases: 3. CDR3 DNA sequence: TGTGCCAGCTCACCCACTAGCGGAGGCACAGATACGCAGTATTTT. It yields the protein CASSPTSGGTDTQYF.

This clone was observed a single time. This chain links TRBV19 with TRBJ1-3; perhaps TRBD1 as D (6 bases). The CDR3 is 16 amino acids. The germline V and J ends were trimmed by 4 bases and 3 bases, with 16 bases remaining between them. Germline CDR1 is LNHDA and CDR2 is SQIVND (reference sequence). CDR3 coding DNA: TGTGCCAGTAGTACCCTACTTACAGGGCATGGAAACACCATATATTTT. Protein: CASSTLLTGHGNTIYF.

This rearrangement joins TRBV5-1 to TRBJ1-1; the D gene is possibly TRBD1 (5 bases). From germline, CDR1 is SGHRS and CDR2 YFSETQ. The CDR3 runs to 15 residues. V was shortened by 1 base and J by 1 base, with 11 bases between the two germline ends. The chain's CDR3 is CASSLSPGQNTEAFF. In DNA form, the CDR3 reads TGCGCCAGCAGCTTGAGTCCAGGGCAGAACACTGAAGCTTTCTTT.

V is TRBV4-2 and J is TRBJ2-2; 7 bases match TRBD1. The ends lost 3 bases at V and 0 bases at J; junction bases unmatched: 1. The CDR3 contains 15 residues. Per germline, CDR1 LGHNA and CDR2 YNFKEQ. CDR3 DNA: TGTGCCAGCAGCCATGGGACAGCGAACACCGGGGAGCTGTTTTTT. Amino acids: CASSHGTANTGELFF.

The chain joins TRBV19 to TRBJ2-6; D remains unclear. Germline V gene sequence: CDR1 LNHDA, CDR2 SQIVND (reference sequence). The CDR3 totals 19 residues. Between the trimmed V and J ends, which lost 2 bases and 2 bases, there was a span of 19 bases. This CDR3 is CASSIIAGTKSAGANVLTF. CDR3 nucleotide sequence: TGTGCCAGTAGTATAATCGCAGGAACAAAGTCGGCTGGGGCCAACGTCCTGACTTTC.

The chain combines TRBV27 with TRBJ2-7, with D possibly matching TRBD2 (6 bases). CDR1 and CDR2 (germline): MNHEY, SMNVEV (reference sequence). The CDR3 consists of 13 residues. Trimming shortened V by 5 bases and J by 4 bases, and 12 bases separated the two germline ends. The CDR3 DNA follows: TGTGCCAGCAGTCCCGGGACTCGTTACGAGCAGTACTTC. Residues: CASSPGTRYEQYF.

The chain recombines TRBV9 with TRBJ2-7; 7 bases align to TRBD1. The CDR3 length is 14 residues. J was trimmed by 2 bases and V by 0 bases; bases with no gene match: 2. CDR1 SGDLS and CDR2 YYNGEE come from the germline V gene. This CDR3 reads CASSVGTGPYEQYF. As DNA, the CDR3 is TGTGCCAGCAGCGTAGGGACAGGCCCCTACGAGCAGTACTTC.

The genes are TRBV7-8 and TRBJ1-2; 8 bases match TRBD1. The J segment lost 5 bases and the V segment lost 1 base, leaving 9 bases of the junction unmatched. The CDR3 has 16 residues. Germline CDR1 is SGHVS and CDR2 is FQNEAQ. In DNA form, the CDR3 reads TGTGCCAGCAGCTTAGTCGTGGGACAGGAGAAGTATGGCTACACCTTC. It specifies CASSLVVGQEKYGYTF.

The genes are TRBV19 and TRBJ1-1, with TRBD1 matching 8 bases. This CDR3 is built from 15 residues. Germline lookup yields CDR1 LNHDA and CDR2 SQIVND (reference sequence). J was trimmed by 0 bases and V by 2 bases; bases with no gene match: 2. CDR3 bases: TGTGCCAGTAGTATAAGGACAGGGCTGAACACTGAAGCTTTCTTT. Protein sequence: CASSIRTGLNTEAFF.

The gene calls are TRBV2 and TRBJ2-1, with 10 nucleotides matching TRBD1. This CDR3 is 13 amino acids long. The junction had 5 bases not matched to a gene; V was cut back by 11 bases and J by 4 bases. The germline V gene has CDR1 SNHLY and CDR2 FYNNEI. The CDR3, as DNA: TGTGCCGTGCGACAGGGGGCTTACAATGAGCAGTTCTTC. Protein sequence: CAVRQGAYNEQFF.